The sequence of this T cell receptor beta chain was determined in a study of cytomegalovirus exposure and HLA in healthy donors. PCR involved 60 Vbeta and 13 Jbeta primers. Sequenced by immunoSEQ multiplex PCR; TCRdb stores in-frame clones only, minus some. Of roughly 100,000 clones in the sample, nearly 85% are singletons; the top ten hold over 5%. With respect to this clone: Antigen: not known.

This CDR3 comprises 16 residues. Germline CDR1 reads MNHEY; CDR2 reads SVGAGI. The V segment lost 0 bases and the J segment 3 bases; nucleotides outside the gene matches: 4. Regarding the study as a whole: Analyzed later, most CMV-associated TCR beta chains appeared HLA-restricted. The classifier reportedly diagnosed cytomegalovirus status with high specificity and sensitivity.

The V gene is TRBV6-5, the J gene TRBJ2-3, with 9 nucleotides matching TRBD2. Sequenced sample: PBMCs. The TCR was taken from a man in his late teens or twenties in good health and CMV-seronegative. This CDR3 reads CASSYSAGGRTDTQYF. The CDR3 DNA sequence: TGTGCCAGCAGTTACTCGGCGGGAGGGCGTACAGATACGCAGTATTTT.